The subject of this entry is one T cell receptor beta chain. The data are from a study of blood T cell repertoires in COVID-19. As for the study in general: Donors in the United States, Italy and Spain gave samples during acute or convalescent COVID-19. Sample material is recorded as cDNA or gDNA derived from T cells, B-cell-depleted T cells, or PBMCs.

Profiling relied on immunoSEQ multiplex PCR, and the TCRdb table lists in-frame clones only, not all of them. This table holds around 450,000 clones, more than 85% found once. The ends were cut back, 0 bases at V and 4 bases at J, with 12 bases in the middle. This CDR3 spans 15 amino acids. Germline V gives CDR1 LNHNV, CDR2 YYDKDF (reference sequence). Specimen: peripheral blood. This receptor was identified in a woman aged 30 to 39 with acute or convalescent COVID-19. The chain employs TRBV15 and TRBJ1-2; D is possibly TRBD1 (5 bases). This CDR3 reads CATSRDLGVFYGYTF. The CDR3 nucleotides are TGTGCCACCAGCAGAGATCTAGGGGTTTTCTATGGCTACACCTTC.